This entry lists 17 T cell receptor beta chains sequenced from one sample in a study of blood T cell repertoires in COVID-19. Assay: immunoSEQ multiplex PCR; the TCRdb copy retains only in-frame clones and omits some. The data hold about 260,000 clones, with roughly 84% observed a single time. The specimen sequenced was peripheral blood. These receptors all come from a human donor in a cohort sampled during active COVID-19.

The rearrangement joins TRBV5-8 to TRBJ2-1; 7 positions match TRBD1. V shed 0 bases, J shed 7 bases, and the junction held 7 bases outside the gene matches. Germline CDR1 reads SGHTS; CDR2 reads YDEGEE. The CDR3 consists of 15 residues. CDR3 amino acids: CASSLGQGDQNEQFF. Written as DNA, the CDR3 is TGTGCCAGCAGCTTGGGACAGGGCGATCAGAATGAGCAGTTCTTC.

The chain links TRBV7-2 to TRBJ2-7; D remains ambiguous. The CDR3 runs 13 residues. Trimming removed 4 bases from V and 3 bases from J, with 10 bases in between. Germline V CDR1 and CDR2: SGHTA, FQGNSA. CDR3 region: CASSSLRSYEQYF. CDR3 DNA: TGTGCCAGCAGCTCACTACGGAGCTACGAGCAGTACTTC.

The J gene is TRBJ2-5, the V gene TRBV6-5; D remains ambiguous. V gave up 0 bases and J gave up 9 bases, with 14 bases separating them. The germline CDR1 and CDR2 sequences are MNHEY and SVGAGI. This CDR3 comprises 14 residues. Here the CDR3 reads CASSYSSPPPAQYF. The CDR3 DNA reads as TGTGCCAGCAGTTACTCGAGTCCCCCCCCGGCCCAGTACTTC.

The J gene is TRBJ2-5, the V gene TRBV6-5; 7 bases align to TRBD1. Losses at the gene ends were 2 bases for V and 9 bases for J; bases not matched to a gene: 6. Germline CDR1 MNHEY, CDR2 SVGAGI. This CDR3 comprises 13 residues. CDR3 DNA sequence: TGTGCCAGCAGTTACACACTACAGGGGCCCCAGTACTTC. This translates into CASSYTLQGPQYF.

The chain recombines TRBV25-1 with TRBJ2-3; TRBD2 matches at 7 bases. CDR1 and CDR2 (germline): MGHDK, SYGVNS. The CDR3 loop spans 13 amino acids. V trimming: 5 bases; J trimming: 7 bases; junction bases outside the gene matches: 6. CDR3 sequence reads: CASSWGGGYTQYF. The CDR3 nucleotides are TGTGCCAGCAGTTGGGGGGGAGGATATACGCAGTATTTT.

The chain has TRBV7-2 and TRBJ2-1; 8 bases align to TRBD2. Unmatched junction bases numbered 7, after V lost 5 bases and J lost 7 bases. Germline V CDR1 and CDR2: SGHTA, FQGNSA. CDR3 size: 14 residues. CDR3 residues: CASSRGLVGNEQFF. The CDR3, as DNA: TGTGCCAGCAGCAGGGGACTAGTCGGGAATGAGCAGTTCTTC.

The rearrangement uses TRBV5-1 and TRBJ1-4; 7 bases match TRBD1. CDR3 length: 16 residues. Unmatched junction bases numbered 4, after V lost 2 bases and J lost 0 bases. Germline V gives CDR1 SGHRS, CDR2 YFSETQ. The CDR3 here is CASSFDRAATNEKLFF. CDR3 bases: TGCGCCAGCAGCTTCGACAGGGCTGCAACTAATGAAAAACTGTTTTTT.

J is TRBJ1-1 and V is TRBV2; 7 nucleotides match TRBD1. The CDR3 totals 14 residues. Germline assignment: CDR1 SNHLY and CDR2 FYNNEI. With 3 bases clipped from V and 3 bases from J, the junction kept 4 bases outside the gene matches. In DNA form, the CDR3 reads TGTGCCAGCAGTGATGCAGGGGGTCACACTGAAGCTTTCTTT. Translating gives CASSDAGGHTEAFF.

The CDR3 coding sequence is TGCAGCGTTGAAGATGGCGGGACAGGGACGGGAGGCTACACCTTC. Translated: CSVEDGGTGTGGYTF. The chain links TRBV29-1 to TRBJ1-2; 9 bases align to TRBD1. Trimming removed 0 bases from V and 8 bases from J; junction bases left unmatched: 10. The CDR3 is made up of 15 amino acids. Per the germline V gene, CDR1 is SQVTM and CDR2 is ANQGSEA.

This clone was observed a few times. The chain carries TRBV19 and TRBJ1-6; possibly TRBD1 for D (5 bases). Germline V CDR1 and CDR2: LNHDA, SQIVND (reference sequence). This CDR3 comprises 13 residues. Trimming took off 5 bases at V and 10 bases at J, with 12 bases between the two ends. The CDR3 protein is CASSWGGGSPLHF. CDR3 in DNA: TGTGCCAGTAGTTGGGGGGGTGGCTCACCCCTCCACTTT. Drawing the rest from reference TRBV19 and TRBJ1-6, the complete variable domain is DGGITQSPKYLFRKEGQNVTLSCEQNLNHDAMYWYRQDPGQGLRLIYYSQIVNDFQKGDIAEGYSVSREKKESFPLTVTSAQKNPTAFYLCASSWGGGSPLHFGNGTRLTVT.

This chain uses TRBV27 with TRBJ2-5; 8 positions agree with TRBD1. The V gene's germline CDR1 is MNHEY and CDR2 SMNVEV (reference sequence). This CDR3 is built from 16 residues. After removal of 0 bases from V and 7 bases from J, the junction contained 10 bases not matched to a gene. CDR3 coding DNA: TGTGCCAGCAGTTTATCTGGACAGGGAGCCCAGGGGACCCAGTACTTC. Protein product: CASSLSGQGAQGTQYF.

This sequence joins TRBV19 and TRBJ2-2; TRBD2 agrees at 8 bases. The V gene end was trimmed by 7 bases and the J gene end by 0 bases; junction bases not matched to a gene: 10. The V gene's germline CDR1 is LNHDA and CDR2 SQIVND (reference sequence). This CDR3 region has 17 residues. The CDR3 is CASKVPGRVANTGELFF. CDR3 coding DNA: TGTGCCAGTAAAGTTCCCGGGAGGGTGGCGAACACCGGGGAGCTGTTTTTT.

The chain joins TRBV5-5 to TRBJ2-1, with 11 bases aligning to TRBD2. J was trimmed by 7 bases and V by 6 bases; bases with no gene match: 3. This CDR3 is built from 13 residues. Germline V gives CDR1 SGHKS, CDR2 YYEKEE (reference sequence). This CDR3 reads CASNLAGGNEQFF. The CDR3 DNA is TGTGCCAGCAATTTAGCGGGAGGGAATGAGCAGTTCTTC. Combining the CDR3 with reference TRBV5-5 and TRBJ2-1 gives the whole variable domain DAGVTQSPTHLIKTRGQQVTLRCSPISGHKSVSWYQQVLGQGPQFIFQYYEKEERGRGNFPDRFSARQFPNYSSELNVNALLLGDSALYLCASNLAGGNEQFFGPGTRLTVL.

The rearrangement joins TRBV9 to TRBJ1-4; 9 bases fit TRBD1. Trimming removed 3 bases from V and 8 bases from J; junction bases left unmatched: 5. Looked up from germline, CDR1 is SGDLS and CDR2 is YYNGEE. The CDR3 totals 14 residues. CDR3: CASSAGQGDEKLFF. In DNA, the CDR3 is TGTGCCAGCAGCGCGGGACAGGGAGACGAAAAACTGTTTTTT.

This chain joins TRBV9 and TRBJ2-7, with TRBD2 identical over 13 bases. The CDR3 spans 16 residues. Per germline, CDR1 SGDLS and CDR2 YYNGEE. V shed 3 bases, J shed 0 bases, and the junction held 3 bases outside the gene matches. The CDR3 DNA is TGTGCCAGCAGCGCAGGGACTAGCGGGGCCTCCTACGAGCAGTACTTC. Its translation: CASSAGTSGASYEQYF.

This clone was observed a handful of times. This sequence joins TRBV5-4 and TRBJ2-5; tentatively, D is TRBD1 (5 bases). Germline V gene lookup returns CDR1 SGHNT and CDR2 YYREEE (reference sequence). The CDR3 has 13 amino acids. V lost 4 bases and J 2 bases, leaving 9 bases between the germline ends. The CDR3 spells CASSVTDQETQYF. For the CDR3, the DNA is TGTGCCAGCAGCGTGACAGATCAAGAGACCCAGTACTTC.

This clone appeared once. This chain connects TRBV5-4 to TRBJ2-3; D unclear. Germline assignment: CDR1 SGHNT and CDR2 YYREEE (reference sequence). The CDR3 has 16 amino acids. Trimming took off 4 bases at V and 2 bases at J, with 17 bases between the two ends. The CDR3 DNA is TGTGCCAGCAGCCAGGCCCAGGCCTACGTCACAGATACGCAGTATTTT. Its translation is CASSQAQAYVTDTQYF.